The clone carrying this T cell receptor beta chain was found once. Authors' data handling: Scientists estimated how many nucleated cells there were by amplifying reference gene primers. Clones were read by immunoSEQ multiplex PCR, and TCRdb kept only the in-frame ones, dropping some. V, J and clone size were drawn from that table, and D and trimming were deduced from the DNA. The table has under 250,000 clones, more than 65% seen once. The entry originates in a study of blood T cell repertoires in COVID-19. Study-wide background: Samples taken during acute and convalescent COVID-19 were collected in the United States, Italy and Spain. Sources were T cells, B-cell-depleted T cells, or PBMCs; the material itself was cDNA or gDNA.

The receptor was isolated from a human donor in a cohort sampled during active COVID-19. The sample was peripheral blood.

Here the CDR3 DNA reads TGTGCCAGCAGTTGGGGCGGGAGTAGCTCCTACGAGCAGTACTTC. This encodes CASSWGGSSSYEQYF. The chain recombines TRBV28 with TRBJ2-7, with 7 bases matching TRBD2. Per the germline V gene, CDR1 is MDHEN and CDR2 is SYDVKM. With 4 bases clipped from V and 0 bases from J, the junction kept 6 bases outside the gene matches. The CDR3 consists of 15 residues.